This T cell receptor (beta chain) was captured in a study of T cell changes during pregnancy in multiple sclerosis. Sequencing was performed with immunoSEQ multiplex PCR; in TCRdb, only in-frame clones are kept and a portion is missing. The sample includes around 44,000 clones, approximately 90% seen only once; the top ten take roughly 1.2%. V was pared by 3 bases and J by 6 bases, with 10 bases of the junction left unmatched. The germline V gene has CDR1 SGHRS and CDR2 YFSETQ. The CDR3 is made up of 18 amino acids. This TCR came from a female donor with multiple sclerosis, enrolled in a pregnancy study. This specimen consisted of CD4+ T cells from peripheral blood mononuclear cells, obtained in the second trimester of pregnancy. This chain uses TRBV5-1 with TRBJ2-3, with 16 bases that match TRBD2. The CDR3 here is CASSSGLAGGPTSDTQYF. CDR3 nucleotides: TGCGCCAGCAGCTCGGGACTAGCGGGAGGGCCGACGTCGGATACGCAGTATTTT.